One and the same sample provided the 7 T cell receptor beta chains below, sequenced in a study of a mutant IDH1 vaccine in newly diagnosed glioma. Stated time point: week 47, end of study. Doses consisted of 300 ug of mutant IDH1 20-mer peptide each, paired with topical imiquimod. These receptors are not linked to any known antigen. Some clones are missing from TCRdb's copy, which holds only in-frame ones; the method was immunoSEQ multiplex PCR. The sample consists of 40,000 or so clones, around 82% of them appearing once. Sequenced here: PBMCs, sampled from a glioma patient whose treatment included an IDH1 peptide vaccine. The receptors were sampled from a man in his late teens or twenties with glioma. Some clones in this sample may be carry-over from other donors' samples.

The chain carries TRBV19 and TRBJ1-5, with D possibly matching TRBD1 (5 bases). The CDR3 sequence is 14 residues long. V was trimmed by 3 bases and J by 2 bases, leaving 8 bases between them. The V gene's germline CDR1 is LNHDA and CDR2 SQIVND (reference sequence). Written as DNA, the CDR3 is TGTGCCAGTAGTATGCAGGGACGCAATCAGCCCCAGCATTTT. Translated: CASSMQGRNQPQHF.

The chain is built from TRBV4-1 and TRBJ2-7, with 9 bases aligning to TRBD2. The CDR3 is 17 residues long. V was clipped by 0 bases and J by 1 base; unmatched bases: 7. Germline V gene sequence: CDR1 MGHRA, CDR2 YSYEKL. The CDR3 here is CASSQDGTGLASYEQYF. CDR3 coding DNA: TGCGCCAGCAGCCAAGATGGTACGGGACTAGCTTCCTACGAGCAGTACTTC.

This chain connects TRBV27 to TRBJ1-2; 9 bases match TRBD1. CDR1 is MNHEY and CDR2 is SMNVEV in the germline V gene (reference sequence). The CDR3 has 15 residues. The V gene end was trimmed by 5 bases and the J gene end by 5 bases; junction bases not matched to a gene: 9. The CDR3 protein is CASSPYSDRGYGYTF. The CDR3 DNA follows: TGTGCCAGCAGTCCTTACTCCGACAGGGGGTATGGCTACACCTTC.

This clone came up once. This chain links TRBV15 with TRBJ1-3; TRBD1 agrees at 9 bases. V shed 1 base, J shed 7 bases, and the junction held 8 bases outside the gene matches. Germline V lookup: CDR1 LNHNV, CDR2 YYDKDF (reference sequence). The CDR3 totals 16 residues. CDR3 protein: CATSRVGQGLRNTIYF. The CDR3 DNA follows: TGTGCCACCAGCAGAGTGGGACAGGGATTAAGGAACACCATATATTTT. Full variable domain (rest looked up from reference TRBV15 and TRBJ1-3): DAMVIQNPRYQVTQFGKPVTLSCSQTLNHNVMYWYQQKSSQAPKLLFHYYDKDFNNEADTPDNFQSRRPNTSFCFLDIRSPGLGDTAMYLCATSRVGQGLRNTIYFGEGSWLTVV.

The sample holds a few counts of this clone. V and J are TRBV7-9 and TRBJ1-1; 10 nucleotides agree with TRBD1. There are 15 residues in the CDR3. With 4 bases clipped from V and 7 bases from J, the junction kept 9 bases outside the gene matches. Germline V CDR1 and CDR2: SEHNR, FQNEAQ (reference sequence). The CDR3 spells CASSSGTGEIGEAFF. The CDR3 DNA sequence: TGTGCCAGCAGCTCCGGGACAGGGGAAATTGGTGAAGCTTTCTTT.

The sample holds one count of this clone. V and J are TRBV9 and TRBJ1-2; possible D gene TRBD1, 5 bases. Trimming stripped 6 bases from V and 4 bases from J, with 13 bases between. Germline loops: CDR1 SGDLS, CDR2 YYNGEE. CDR3 length equals 13 residues. In DNA, the CDR3 is TGTGCCAGCAACACCGGGACTTTCTATGGCTACACCTTC. It specifies CASNTGTFYGYTF.

The chain carries TRBV5-1 and TRBJ1-5; no clear D. Looked up from germline, CDR1 is SGHRS and CDR2 is YFSETQ. CDR3 length equals 16 residues. V was clipped by 3 bases and J by 0 bases, with 13 bases between them. The CDR3 loop reads CASSSLVGSSNQPQHF. The DNA of the CDR3 is TGCGCCAGCAGCTCCCTTGTTGGGTCTAGCAATCAGCCCCAGCATTTT.